The 26 T cell receptor beta chains in this list originate from one sample, sequenced in a study of cytotoxic CD8 clonotypes in ibrutinib-treated CLL. Data came from immunoSEQ multiplex PCR; TCRdb stores just in-frame clones and leaves some out. Here the sample spans 100,000 to 150,000 clones, roughly 88% being singletons. The sequencing used PBMCs, collected after 24 months of ibrutinib treatment. The origin of the receptors is a human donor with chronic lymphocytic leukemia.

V gene TRBV5-1 combines with J gene TRBJ1-5, with 9 bases fitting TRBD1. Germline values: CDR1 SGHRS, CDR2 YFSETQ. The V segment lost 0 bases and the J segment 4 bases; nucleotides outside the gene matches: 2. The CDR3 consists of 15 residues. CDR3 region: CASSLGQGVNQPQHF. The CDR3 DNA is TGCGCCAGCAGCTTGGGACAGGGGGTTAATCAGCCCCAGCATTTT.

This clone was seen a handful of times. The CDR3 protein is CASSLSTGAGYTF. CDR3 DNA sequence: TGTGCCAGCAGCTTATCAACAGGTGCTGGCTACACCTTC. This sequence joins TRBV7-9 and TRBJ1-2; TRBD1 is a possible D gene (5 bases). The V gene's germline CDR1 is SEHNR and CDR2 FQNEAQ (reference sequence). CDR3 length: 13 residues. Deletions cut 2 bases from V and 7 bases from J, with 11 bases between.

For the CDR3, the DNA is TGTGCCAGTAGTATCCAAGCTAGCGGGAGCTACGAGCAGTACTTC. Translation: CASSIQASGSYEQYF. This chain uses TRBV19 with TRBJ2-7, with 10 bases fitting TRBD2. V lost 3 bases to trimming and J lost 3 bases; unmatched junction nucleotides: 5. The CDR3 runs to 15 residues. Germline V gene sequence: CDR1 LNHDA, CDR2 SQIVND (reference sequence).

The V call is TRBV5-1, the J call TRBJ2-7; no definite D call. Germline V gives CDR1 SGHRS, CDR2 YFSETQ. V gave up 3 bases and J gave up 2 bases, with 9 bases separating them. The CDR3 is made up of 13 amino acids. CDR3 in amino acids: CASSSTGAYEQYF. The CDR3 DNA reads as TGCGCCAGCAGCTCGACTGGGGCCTACGAGCAGTACTTC.

This chain connects TRBV5-1 to TRBJ2-7; 9 nucleotides match TRBD1. With 5 bases clipped from V and 5 bases from J, the junction kept 8 bases outside the gene matches. The germline V gene encodes CDR1 SGHRS and CDR2 YFSETQ. CDR3 size: 14 residues. The CDR3 loop reads CASSRQQGAHEQYF. The DNA of the CDR3 is TGCGCCAGCAGTCGCCAACAGGGGGCGCACGAGCAGTACTTC.

The CDR3 spells CASKGGDAYEQYF. DNA of the CDR3: TGTGCCAGCAAAGGCGGAGACGCCTACGAGCAGTACTTC. This chain uses TRBV2 with TRBJ2-5; no reliable D call. The J call is in doubt because the DNA end fits TRBJ2-7 better. Germline V CDR1 and CDR2: SNHLY, FYNNEI. The CDR3 has 13 amino acids.

The chain is built from TRBV7-2 and TRBJ1-2; maybe TRBD1 (5 bases). The V end lost 1 base, the J end lost 4 bases, and 16 bases lay between the germline ends. The CDR3 loop spans 16 amino acids. The germline V gene encodes CDR1 SGHTA and CDR2 FQGNSA. As DNA, the CDR3 is TGTGCCAGCAGCTTAGAGGGCACAGGTCTCTCCTATGGCTACACCTTC. It encodes CASSLEGTGLSYGYTF.

The J gene is TRBJ2-1, the V gene TRBV7-2, with 11 bases identical to TRBD2. The trim removed 5 bases at V and 7 bases at J, leaving 7 bases unmatched. Germline loops: CDR1 SGHTA, CDR2 FQGNSA. The length of the CDR3 is 15 residues. CDR3 DNA: TGTGCCAGCAGCGGAGGGACTAGCGGAGGTAATGAGCAGTTCTTC. It specifies CASSGGTSGGNEQFF.

The V gene is TRBV7-2, the J gene TRBJ1-6, with 7 nucleotides matching TRBD1. This CDR3 has 15 amino acids. The V segment lost 5 bases and the J segment 7 bases; nucleotides outside the gene matches: 8. Germline V gene sequence: CDR1 SGHTA, CDR2 FQGNSA. The CDR3 sequence is CASSVTGQPNSPLHF. DNA of the CDR3: TGTGCCAGCAGCGTTACGGGACAGCCGAATTCACCCCTCCACTTT.

V usage is TRBV15 and J usage is TRBJ1-1; 7 bases map to TRBD1. The CDR3 contains 15 residues. Per germline, CDR1 LNHNV and CDR2 YYDKDF (reference sequence). Germline trimming cut 2 bases from V and 6 bases from J; bases unmatched to any gene: 9. In nucleotides, the CDR3 is TGTGCCACCAGCAGACCCAGGGGGGCGCATGCTGAAGCTTTCTTT. Amino acid sequence: CATSRPRGAHAEAFF.

The chain employs TRBV28 and TRBJ1-1; D not resolved. This CDR3 is 10 amino acids long. Germline V CDR1 and CDR2: MDHEN, SYDVKM. V gave up 8 bases and J gave up 1 base, with 2 bases separating them. CDR3 loop: CASGNTEAFF. The CDR3 bases are TGTGCCAGCGGGAACACTGAAGCTTTCTTT. The full variable domain, completed using reference TRBV28 and TRBJ1-1, is DVKVTQSSRYLVKRTGEKVFLECVQDMDHENMFWYRQDPGLGLRLIYFSYDVKMKEKGDIPEGYSVSREKKERFSLILESASTNQTSMYLCASGNTEAFFGQGTRLTVV.

V gene TRBV7-9 combines with J gene TRBJ1-2; 9 bases agree with TRBD1. CDR3 length equals 14 residues. The germline gives CDR1 SEHNR, CDR2 FQNEAQ (reference sequence). V shed 5 bases, J shed 4 bases, and the junction held 5 bases outside the gene matches. CDR3 sequence: CASSPGTGSYGYTF. The CDR3 DNA reads TGTGCCAGCAGCCCGGGGACAGGGAGCTATGGCTACACCTTC.

Within the sample, this clone is medium-sized. The genes are TRBV7-3 and TRBJ1-2; D may be TRBD1 (5 bases). The germline V and J ends were trimmed by 5 bases and 7 bases, with 11 bases remaining between them. CDR1 SGHTA and CDR2 FQGTGA come from the germline V gene. The CDR3 has 12 amino acids. As DNA, the CDR3 is TGTGCCAGCAGCCTCGCCGGGGGTGGCTACACCTTC. This gives the protein CASSLAGGGYTF.

This chain uses TRBV7-3 with TRBJ2-2, with D tentatively TRBD1 or TRBD2 (5 bases each). This CDR3 has 15 residues. V dropped 4 bases and J dropped 3 bases, with 12 bases sitting between them. Germline V gene sequence: CDR1 SGHTA, CDR2 FQGTGA. CDR3 coding DNA: TGTGCCAGCAGCTCCCGGGACGGACACACCGGGGAGCTGTTTTTT. Amino acid sequence: CASSSRDGHTGELFF.

This rearrangement joins TRBV5-6 to TRBJ2-7; TRBD2 matches at 9 bases. The CDR3 spans 14 residues. V gave up 5 bases and J gave up 4 bases; unmatched junction bases: 7. Germline V CDR1 and CDR2: SGHDT, YYEEEE. As DNA, the CDR3 is TGTGCCAGCAGGCGGGGGGGAATCGGGTACGAGCAGTACTTC. Encoded protein: CASRRGGIGYEQYF.

V usage is TRBV30 and J usage is TRBJ1-1, with 8 nucleotides matching TRBD1. The J segment lost 2 bases and the V segment lost 3 bases, leaving 17 bases of the junction unmatched. The CDR3 runs to 18 residues. Germline assignment: CDR1 GTSNPN and CDR2 SVGIG (reference sequence). CDR3 protein: CAWRTGQARTRLNTEAFF. The CDR3 DNA reads TGTGCCTGGAGAACGGGACAGGCCCGAACGCGGCTAAACACTGAAGCTTTCTTT.

V is TRBV2 and J is TRBJ2-2, with 9 bases lining up with TRBD1. The length of the CDR3 is 14 residues. Germline V CDR1 and CDR2: SNHLY, FYNNEI. V gave up 10 bases and J gave up 5 bases; unmatched junction bases: 8. This CDR3 is CATRDRERTGELFF. CDR3 nucleotides: TGTGCCACCCGGGACAGGGAAAGGACCGGGGAGCTGTTTTTT.

This clone appeared once. This rearrangement joins TRBV14 to TRBJ2-5, with TRBD1 matching 9 bases. V was clipped by 4 bases and J by 5 bases; unmatched bases: 11. The V gene's germline CDR1 is SGHDN and CDR2 FVKESK. This CDR3 is built from 16 residues. This CDR3 is CASSPRDRDFGETQYF. The CDR3 nucleotides read TGTGCCAGCAGCCCTAGGGACAGGGATTTTGGGGAGACCCAGTACTTC.

The chain recombines TRBV5-4 with TRBJ2-3; no clear D gene. Germline lookup yields CDR1 SGHNT and CDR2 YYREEE (reference sequence). The CDR3 has 16 residues. V lost 2 bases to trimming and J lost 1 base, with 14 bases between them. The CDR3 nucleotides are TGTGCCAGCAGCTTAGATCCGGGCCGCCGCACAGATACGCAGTATTTT. Translating it yields CASSLDPGRRTDTQYF.

The genes are TRBV5-1 and TRBJ2-7; 7 bases agree with TRBD2. From germline, CDR1 is SGHRS and CDR2 YFSETQ. This CDR3 contains 12 residues. The V segment lost 4 bases and the J segment 5 bases; nucleotides outside the gene matches: 3. The CDR3 DNA follows: TGCGCCAGCAGCATTGGACTAGACGAGCAGTACTTC. As protein: CASSIGLDEQYF.

This CDR3 reads CASSIRQGDLPGNTIYF. The CDR3 region has the DNA TGTGCCAGCAGCATCAGACAGGGAGACCTCCCTGGAAACACCATATATTTT. The V gene is TRBV7-8, the J gene TRBJ1-3; 7 nucleotides agree with TRBD1. The V gene's germline CDR1 is SGHVS and CDR2 FQNEAQ. J lost 2 bases, V lost 5 bases, and 12 bases had no gene match. The CDR3 totals 17 residues.

The J gene is TRBJ1-6, the V gene TRBV27, with D possibly TRBD1 on 6 matching bases. CDR3 length: 17 residues. V was cut by 3 bases and J by 9 bases, with 21 bases left in between. Germline V gene lookup returns CDR1 MNHEY and CDR2 SMNVEV (reference sequence). The CDR3 DNA is TGTGCCAGCAGTTTGGAGGCGGGGGGGCGAGTTCGTTCACCCCTCCACTTT. It translates to CASSLEAGGRVRSPLHF.

The V gene is TRBV9, the J gene TRBJ2-5, with TRBD2 as a possible D gene (5 bases). CDR3 size: 14 residues. Deletions cut 3 bases from V and 2 bases from J, with 11 bases between. Germline loops: CDR1 SGDLS, CDR2 YYNGEE. The CDR3 loop is CASSAGGGQETQYF. CDR3 coding DNA: TGTGCCAGCAGCGCGGGCGGAGGTCAAGAGACCCAGTACTTC.

The chain links TRBV4-3 to TRBJ1-2, with D unclear. The V gene lost 0 bases and the J gene lost 5 bases, with 7 bases spanning the gap. This CDR3 is built from 13 residues. Germline values: CDR1 LGHNA, CDR2 YSLEER. The CDR3 DNA is TGCGCCAGCAGCCAAGATGCGGCATATGGCTACACCTTC. This codes for CASSQDAAYGYTF.

V is TRBV29-1 and J is TRBJ1-4, with 8 nucleotides matching TRBD1. The CDR3 sequence is 14 residues long. Trimming took 6 bases from V and 7 from J; bases not matched to a gene: 10. From germline, CDR1 is SQVTM and CDR2 ANQGSEA. The CDR3 reads CSVTQGGGFEKLFF. DNA of the CDR3: TGCAGCGTGACACAGGGGGGCGGTTTTGAAAAACTGTTTTTT.

V is TRBV7-9 and J is TRBJ1-1, with 9 positions matching TRBD1. CDR1 is SEHNR, CDR2 FQNEAQ, per germline (reference sequence). This CDR3 is built from 16 residues. After removal of 0 bases from V and 4 bases from J, the junction contained 6 bases not matched to a gene. CDR3 sequence reads: CASSLATGGAGTEAFF. The CDR3 DNA reads as TGTGCCAGCAGCTTAGCCACAGGGGGCGCGGGCACTGAAGCTTTCTTT.